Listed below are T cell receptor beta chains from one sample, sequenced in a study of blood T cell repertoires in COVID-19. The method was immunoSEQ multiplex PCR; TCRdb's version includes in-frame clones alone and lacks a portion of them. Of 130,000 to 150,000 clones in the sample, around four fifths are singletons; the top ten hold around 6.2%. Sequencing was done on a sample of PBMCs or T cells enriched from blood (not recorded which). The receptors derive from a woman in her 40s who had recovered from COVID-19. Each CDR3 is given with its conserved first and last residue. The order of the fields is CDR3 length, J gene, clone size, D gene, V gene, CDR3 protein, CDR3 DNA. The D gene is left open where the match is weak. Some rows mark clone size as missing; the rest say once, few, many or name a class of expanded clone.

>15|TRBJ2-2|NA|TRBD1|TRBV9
CASSRGTGNTGELFF
TGTGCCAGCAGCCGCGGGACAGGAAACACCGGGGAGCTGTTTTTT
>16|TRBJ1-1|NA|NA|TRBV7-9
CASSYGWSRGGPEAFF
TGTGCCAGCAGCTACGGGTGGAGCAGGGGTGGACCTGAAGCTTTCTTT
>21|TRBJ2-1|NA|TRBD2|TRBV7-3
CASSPVPRLAGGPYSYNEQFF
TGTGCCAGCAGCCCCGTACCCCGACTAGCGGGAGGACCCTACTCCTACAATGAGCAGTTCTTC
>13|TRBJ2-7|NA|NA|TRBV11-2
CASSLALPKEQYF
TGTGCCAGCAGCTTAGCACTACCGAAAGAGCAGTACTTC
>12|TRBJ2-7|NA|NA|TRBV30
CAWSSRAYEQYF
TGTGCCTGGAGTTCGAGGGCCTACGAGCAGTACTTC
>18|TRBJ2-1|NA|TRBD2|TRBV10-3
CAISALFASGDFYNEQFF
TGTGCCATCAGTGCTTTGTTCGCTAGCGGGGATTTTTACAATGAGCAGTTCTTC
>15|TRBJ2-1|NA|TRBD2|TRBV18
CASSPRSGRAGEQFF
TGTGCCAGCTCACCACGTAGCGGGAGGGCCGGGGAGCAGTTCTTC
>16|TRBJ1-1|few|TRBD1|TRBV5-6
CASSFGTGRGDTEAFF
TGTGCCAGCAGCTTTGGGACAGGAAGGGGGGACACTGAAGCTTTCTTT
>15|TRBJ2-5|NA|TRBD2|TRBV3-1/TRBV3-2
CASSQRSGSTETQYF
TGTGCCAGCAGCCAGCGTAGCGGGAGTACAGAGACCCAGTACTTC
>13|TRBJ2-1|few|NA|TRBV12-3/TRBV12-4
CASSSGTYNEQFF
TGTGCCAGCAGCTCGGGTACCTACAATGAGCAGTTCTTC
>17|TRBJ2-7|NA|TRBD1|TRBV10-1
CASRLNPGQVSPYEQYF
TGCGCCAGCAGGCTAAACCCGGGACAGGTCAGCCCATACGAGCAGTACTTC
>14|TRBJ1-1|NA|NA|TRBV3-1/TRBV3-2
CASSQGPSNTEAFF
TGTGCCAGCAGCCAGGGGCCATCGAACACTGAAGCTTTCTTT
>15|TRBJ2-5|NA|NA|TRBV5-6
CASSLVGTIQETQYF
TGTGCCAGCAGCTTGGTGGGGACAATCCAAGAGACCCAGTACTTC
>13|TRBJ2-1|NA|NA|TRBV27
CASSTADYNEQFF
TGTGCCAGCAGTACTGCGGACTACAATGAGCAGTTCTTC
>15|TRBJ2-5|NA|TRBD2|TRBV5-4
CASSLETSGIGTQYF
TGTGCCAGCAGCTTGGAGACTAGCGGGATTGGGACCCAGTACTTC
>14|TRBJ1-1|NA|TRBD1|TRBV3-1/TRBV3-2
CASSQTGVGTEAFF
TGTGCCAGCAGCCAAACAGGGGTTGGCACTGAAGCTTTCTTT
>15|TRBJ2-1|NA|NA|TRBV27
CASSPGAGPWYEQFF
TGTGCCAGCAGCCCAGGGGCGGGCCCTTGGTATGAGCAGTTCTTC
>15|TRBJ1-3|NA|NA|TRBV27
CASSYTGDSGNTIYF
TGTGCCAGCAGTTACACAGGTGACTCTGGAAACACCATATATTTT
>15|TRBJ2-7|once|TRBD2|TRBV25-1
CASSAPGLALYEQYF
TGTGCCAGCAGTGCCCCGGGACTAGCGCTCTACGAGCAGTACTTC
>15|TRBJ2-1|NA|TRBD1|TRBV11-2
CASSLGVTGGKGQFF
TGTGCCAGCAGCTTAGGTGTGACAGGGGGAAAAGGGCAGTTCTTC
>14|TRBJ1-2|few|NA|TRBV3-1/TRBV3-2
CASSQYTASYGYTF
TGTGCCAGCAGCCAATATACAGCTTCTTATGGCTACACCTTC
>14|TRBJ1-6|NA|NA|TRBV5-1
CASTGGVRNSPLHF
TGCGCCAGCACCGGGGGGGTGAGGAATTCACCCCTCCACTTT
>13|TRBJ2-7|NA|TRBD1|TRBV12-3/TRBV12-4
CVSSLQGAYEQYF
TGTGTCAGCAGCCTCCAGGGGGCTTACGAGCAGTACTTC
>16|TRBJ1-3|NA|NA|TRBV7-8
CASSFARVLSGNTIYF
TGTGCCAGCAGCTTTGCCAGGGTTCTCTCTGGAAACACCATATATTTT
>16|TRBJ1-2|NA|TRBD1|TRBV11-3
CASRLIRDRGDYGYTF
TGTGCCAGCAGATTAATTCGGGACAGGGGTGACTATGGCTACACCTTC
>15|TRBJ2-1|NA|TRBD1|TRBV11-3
CASAATGVAYNEQFF
TGTGCCAGCGCCGCTACAGGGGTGGCCTACAATGAGCAGTTCTTC
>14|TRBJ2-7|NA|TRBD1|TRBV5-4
CASSLDRGRYEQYF
TGTGCCAGCAGCTTGGACAGGGGGCGGTACGAGCAGTACTTC
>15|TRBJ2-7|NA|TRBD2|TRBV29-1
CSVDSGTSGIYEQYF
TGCAGCGTTGATTCCGGGACTAGCGGGATCTACGAGCAGTACTTC
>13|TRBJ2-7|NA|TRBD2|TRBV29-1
CSVKRGLSYEQYF
TGCAGCGTTAAGCGGGGCCTTTCCTACGAGCAGTACTTC
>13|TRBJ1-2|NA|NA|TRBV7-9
CASSLDSTYGYTF
TGTGCCAGCAGCTTGGACAGTACCTATGGCTACACCTTC
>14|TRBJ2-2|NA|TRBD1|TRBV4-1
CASRGQGYTGELFF
TGCGCCAGCAGGGGACAGGGGTACACCGGGGAGCTGTTTTTT
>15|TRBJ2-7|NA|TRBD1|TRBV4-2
CASSPEGDSSYEQYF
TGTGCCAGCAGCCCCGAGGGGGACAGCTCCTACGAGCAGTACTTC
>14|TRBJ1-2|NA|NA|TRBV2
CASSEKSRPEGYTF
TGTGCCAGCAGTGAAAAATCGCGCCCGGAGGGCTACACCTTC
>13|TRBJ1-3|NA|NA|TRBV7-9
CASRRLEKSTIYF
TGTGCCAGCAGACGATTGGAGAAGTCCACCATATATTTT
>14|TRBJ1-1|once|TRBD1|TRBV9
CASSGTGENTEAFF
TGTGCCAGCAGCGGGACAGGGGAGAACACTGAAGCTTTCTTT
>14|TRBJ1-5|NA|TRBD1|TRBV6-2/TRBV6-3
CASSLRTGGSPQHF
TGTGCCAGCAGTTTACGGACAGGGGGCTCTCCCCAGCATTTT
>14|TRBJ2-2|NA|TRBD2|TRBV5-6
CASSLLRGSGELFF
TGTGCCAGCAGTTTGTTGCGGGGGTCCGGGGAGCTGTTTTTT
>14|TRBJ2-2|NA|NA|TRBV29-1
CSVFGLENTGELFF
TGCAGCGTTTTTGGACTCGAGAACACCGGGGAGCTGTTTTTT
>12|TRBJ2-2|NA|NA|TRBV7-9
CASSSEAGELFF
TGTGCCAGCAGCTCCGAGGCCGGGGAGCTGTTTTTT
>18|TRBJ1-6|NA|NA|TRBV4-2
CASSQDSFGEGSSSPLHF
TGTGCCAGCAGCCAAGACTCCTTCGGGGAGGGTTCGAGTTCACCCCTCCACTTT
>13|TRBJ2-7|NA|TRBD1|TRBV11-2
CASSPGQGYEQYF
TGTGCCAGCAGCCCCGGACAGGGATACGAGCAGTACTTC
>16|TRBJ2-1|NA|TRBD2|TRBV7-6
CASSLVSGGAYNEQFF
TGTGCCAGCAGCTTAGTTAGCGGGGGAGCGTACAATGAGCAGTTCTTC
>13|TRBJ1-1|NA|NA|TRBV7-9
CASNNDTRLEAFF
TGTGCCAGCAACAACGACACTAGGTTAGAAGCTTTCTTT
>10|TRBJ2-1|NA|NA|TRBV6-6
CASKSNEQFF
TGTGCCAGCAAGAGCAATGAGCAGTTCTTC
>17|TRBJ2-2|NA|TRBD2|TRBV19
CASSIGSGGSYSGELFF
TGTGCCAGTAGTATAGGTTCTGGCGGGAGTTATAGCGGGGAGCTGTTTTTT
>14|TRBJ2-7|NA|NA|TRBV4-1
CASSQETPAYEQYF
TGCGCCAGCAGCCAAGAGACACCTGCCTACGAGCAGTACTTC
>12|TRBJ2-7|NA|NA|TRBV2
CASTWTVYEQYF
TGTGCCAGCACCTGGACAGTCTACGAGCAGTACTTC
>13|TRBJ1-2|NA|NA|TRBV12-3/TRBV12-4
CASSLRRPYGYTF
TGTGCCAGCAGTTTAAGGCGGCCCTATGGCTACACCTTC
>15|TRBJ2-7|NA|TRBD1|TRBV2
CASSYQQGFTYEQYF
TGTGCCAGCAGTTACCAACAGGGGTTCACTTACGAGCAGTACTTC
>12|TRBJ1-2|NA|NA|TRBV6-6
CASSDREYGYTF
TGTGCCAGCAGTGACAGAGAGTATGGCTACACCTTC
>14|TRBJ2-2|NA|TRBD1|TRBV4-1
CASSLGQGAGELFF
TGCGCCAGCAGCCTAGGACAGGGGGCCGGGGAGCTGTTTTTT
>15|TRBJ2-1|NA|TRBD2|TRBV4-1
CASSYTSGPGDEQFF
TGCGCCAGCAGCTACACTAGCGGCCCCGGGGATGAGCAGTTCTTC
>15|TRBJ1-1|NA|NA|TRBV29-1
CSVVWPASRGTEAFF
TGCAGCGTTGTGTGGCCAGCCTCCCGGGGCACTGAAGCTTTCTTT
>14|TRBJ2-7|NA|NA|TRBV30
CAWSGRRDAYEQYF
TGTGCCTGGAGTGGTAGGAGGGATGCCTACGAGCAGTACTTC